What follows are 23 T cell receptor beta chains derived from one specimen sequenced in a study of T cell repertoires in cytomegalovirus infection (dated by TCRdb to between 2018 and 2020). The reads were generated on an Illumina HiSeq 1500. The raw public reads went through TCRdb reprocessing: fastp at Q25, MiXCR clone calling, in-frame beta chains kept. Identical CDR3 protein sequences are pooled into one entry, listed with their most common genes and DNA. The sample table holds 400,000 to 550,000 distinct CDR3 sequences, of which about 11% were seen once. About a tenth of the sample is in the top ten clones. Sequencing used PBMCs. Every receptor here comes from a human donor in good health (CMV status not recorded). Some clones in this sample may be carry-over from other donors' samples.

The chain joins TRBV5-1 to TRBJ1-6; D perhaps matches TRBD1 (5 bases). This CDR3 spans 14 amino acids. Germline CDR1 and CDR2: SGHRS and YFSETQ. V was trimmed by 0 bases and J by 9 bases, leaving 10 bases between them. The CDR3 region is CASSLAGTPSPLHF. The CDR3 bases are TGCGCCAGCAGCTTGGCGGGGACCCCTTCACCCCTCCACTTT.

At least ten counts were recorded for this clonotype. This chain uses TRBV7-9 with TRBJ1-5, with a tentative D call TRBD1 (5 bases). V shed 3 bases and J shed 6 bases, with 6 bases lying between them. The CDR3 has 12 amino acids. Germline V gene sequence: CDR1 SEHNR, CDR2 FQNEAQ (reference sequence). CDR3 DNA sequence: TGTGCCAGCAGCTTGGGGCGTCAGCCCCAGCATTTT. Translated, it gives CASSLGRQPQHF.

This clonotype came up many times. The chain couples TRBV19 to TRBJ1-5, with D maybe TRBD1 (5 bases). The V and J ends lost 7 bases and 4 bases respectively, with 17 bases between them. This CDR3 is built from 15 residues. In germline, CDR1 is LNHDA, CDR2 SQIVND (reference sequence). Here the CDR3 reads CASITVGGGNQPQHF. Written as DNA, the CDR3 is TGTGCCAGTATTACAGTCGGGGGGGGAAATCAGCCCCAGCATTTT.

This clonotype was picked up many times. V is TRBV7-3 and J is TRBJ2-1; 8 bases align to TRBD1. Germline V gene sequence: CDR1 SGHTA, CDR2 FQGTGA. Trimming took 2 bases from V and 5 from J; bases not matched to a gene: 2. This CDR3 comprises 14 residues. The CDR3 DNA reads as TGTGCCAGCAGCTTACGACAGGGGAACAATGAGCAGTTCTTC. Protein product: CASSLRQGNNEQFF.

This clonotype was picked up many times. The genes are TRBV7-3 and TRBJ1-6; D possibly corresponds to TRBD1 (5 bases). In germline, CDR1 is SGHTA, CDR2 FQGTGA. Trimming took 0 bases from V and 8 from J, leaving 11 bases between them. The CDR3 length is 15 residues. In DNA, the CDR3 is TGTGCCAGCAGCTTAACGGCAGGGTCAGATTCACCCCTCCACTTT. As protein: CASSLTAGSDSPLHF.

This rearrangement joins TRBV7-3 to TRBJ2-2; D not certain. Trimming removed 6 bases from V and 4 bases from J, with 12 bases in between. This CDR3 contains 14 residues. From germline, CDR1 is SGHTA and CDR2 FQGTGA. CDR3 sequence reads: CASSRTAATGELFF. The DNA of the CDR3 is TGTGCCAGCAGTAGGACGGCCGCCACCGGGGAGCTGTTTTTT.

This clonotype was recorded at least ten times. V is TRBV23-1 and J is TRBJ2-1; 8 bases are shared with TRBD1. TRBV23-1 is an ORF, and what it does is uncertain. V shed 2 bases, J shed 7 bases, and the junction held 13 bases outside the gene matches. CDR3 length: 17 amino acids. Written as DNA, the CDR3 is TGCGCCAGCAGTCAACCTAAAACGGACAGGGTAGGGAATGAGCAGTTCTTC. It specifies CASSQPKTDRVGNEQFF.

There are a few counts of this clonotype. The chain has TRBV29-1 and TRBJ2-2; no firm D call. Germline CDR1 reads SQVTM; CDR2 reads ANQGSEA. CDR3 length: 14 amino acids. The V end was cut by 7 bases, the J end by 3 bases, with 15 bases between. CDR3 sequence (DNA): TGCAGCGCCTCGGAATTAGCATACACCGGGGAGCTGTTTTTT. Translation: CSASELAYTGELFF.

This clonotype showed up many times. This rearrangement joins TRBV6-5 to TRBJ1-2; 9 positions match TRBD1. V shed 6 bases and J 8 bases; nucleotides not matched to a gene: 7. CDR1 MNHEY and CDR2 SVGAGI come from the germline V gene. The CDR3 runs to 13 residues. CDR3 coding DNA: TGTGCCAGCAGATTGGACAGGGGCGGAGGCTACACCTTC. This codes for CASRLDRGGGYTF.

This clonotype occurred many times. The chain couples TRBV10-1 to TRBJ2-7; D is perhaps TRBD2 (5 bases). CDR1 WNHNN and CDR2 SYGVQD come from the germline V gene (reference sequence). Deletions cut 4 bases from V and 3 bases from J, with 13 bases between. The CDR3 runs 14 residues. The CDR3 region is CASSGRETRYEQYF. CDR3 nucleotide sequence: TGCGCCAGCAGTGGCCGGGAAACCCGCTACGAGCAGTACTTC.

This clonotype occurred a few times. The rearrangement uses TRBV20-1 and TRBJ1-1; TRBD1 agrees at 7 bases. This CDR3 spans 15 amino acids. The germline CDR1 and CDR2 sequences are DFQATT and SNEGSKA (reference sequence). The junction had 9 bases not matched to a gene; V was cut back by 0 bases and J by 5 bases. DNA of the CDR3: TGCAGTGCTAGAGAATCTGGCAGGGGGGGAACTGAAGCTTTCTTT. Translated, it gives CSARESGRGGTEAFF.

This clonotype appeared many times. The gene calls are TRBV7-3 and TRBJ1-2; 7 nucleotides match TRBD1. V was clipped by 5 bases and J by 8 bases; unmatched bases: 8. The CDR3 is 13 residues long. The germline CDR1 and CDR2 sequences are SGHTA and FQGTGA. CDR3 coding DNA: TGTGCCAGCAGCGCTACAGGGGCGGCCGGCTACACCTTC. Encoded protein: CASSATGAAGYTF.

This clonotype was counted ten times or more. The chain combines TRBV12-3 or TRBV12-4 with TRBJ2-7, with TRBD1 matching over 9 bases. V was pared by 6 bases and J by 0 bases, with 12 bases of the junction left unmatched. The CDR3 totals 17 residues. CDR3 residues: CASRAGDRVKSSYEQYF. In DNA form, the CDR3 reads TGTGCCAGCAGGGCCGGGGACAGGGTAAAGAGCTCCTACGAGCAGTACTTC.

A remark on this clonotype: A single base separates this from a much larger clone, so it may be a read error. The gene calls are TRBV18 and TRBJ1-2; the D is unclear. Germline lookup yields CDR1 KGHSH and CDR2 LQKENI. The CDR3 is made up of 15 amino acids. The CDR3 DNA is TGTGCCAGCTCACCACCCTCGGGGAACAACTATGTCTACACCTTC. Translating gives CASSPPSGNNYVYTF.

This clonotype occurred many times. The V gene is TRBV28, the J gene TRBJ1-6; maybe TRBD1 (5 bases). The length of the CDR3 is 15 residues. V gave up 2 bases and J gave up 9 bases, with 14 bases separating them. The germline CDR1 and CDR2 sequences are MDHEN and SYDVKM. The DNA for the CDR3 is TGTGCCAGCAGTTTAGGCTTTGGGGCACGTTCACCCCTCCACTTT. Its translation: CASSLGFGARSPLHF.

In its sample, this clonotype was seen many times. The rearrangement joins TRBV7-8 to TRBJ2-3, with D perhaps assigned TRBD1 or TRBD2 (5 bases each). Between the trimmed V and J ends, which lost 7 bases and 4 bases, there was a span of 9 bases. The CDR3 loop spans 12 amino acids. Germline CDR1 SGHVS, CDR2 FQNEAQ. The CDR3 here is CASTRDADTQYF. The CDR3 region has the DNA TGTGCCAGCACCCGGGACGCAGATACGCAGTATTTT.

This clonotype was seen many times. V gene TRBV6-1 combines with J gene TRBJ2-5; TRBD1 or TRBD2 may be the D gene (5 bases each). CDR1 MNHNS and CDR2 SASEGT come from the germline V gene. Trimming stripped 7 bases from V and 4 bases from J, with 16 bases between. CDR3 size: 14 residues. This CDR3 reads CASTRAFGGETQYF. As DNA, the CDR3 is TGTGCCAGCACCCGAGCATTTGGGGGAGAGACCCAGTACTTC.

This chain joins TRBV7-3 and TRBJ2-1; D is undetermined. Germline CDR1 is SGHTA and CDR2 is FQGTGA. The V end lost 2 bases, the J end lost 6 bases, and 8 bases lay between the germline ends. CDR3 size: 13 residues. Written as DNA, the CDR3 is TGTGCCAGCAGCTTAGAATGGCGCAATGAGCAGTTCTTC. Translated, it gives CASSLEWRNEQFF.

This clonotype was seen more than once but under ten times. The genes are TRBV10-3 and TRBJ2-3; TRBD1 is a possible D gene (6 bases). Germline-derived CDR1 and CDR2 are ENHRY and SYGVKD. The V and J ends lost 3 bases and 6 bases respectively, with 10 bases between them. CDR3 length: 13 residues. The CDR3 DNA reads as TGTGCCATCAGTGACGGACAGAAGGATACGCAGTATTTT. Translation gives CAISDGQKDTQYF.

This clonotype was seen many times. The gene calls are TRBV14 and TRBJ1-4; possibly TRBD1 for D (6 bases). This CDR3 contains 15 residues. Germline V gene sequence: CDR1 SGHDN, CDR2 FVKESK. The V end lost 1 base, the J end lost 12 bases, and 18 bases lay between the germline ends. CDR3 sequence: CASSQGRTATHQLFF. In DNA form, the CDR3 reads TGTGCCAGCAGCCAAGGGCGGACAGCGACCCATCAACTGTTTTTT.

About this clonotype itself: A much larger clonotype is one base distant, so this may be a read error. J is TRBJ1-1 and V is TRBV30; TRBD1 matches at 7 bases. Trimming removed 3 bases from V and 5 bases from J; junction bases left unmatched: 0. The CDR3 covers 11 residues. Germline CDR1 GTSNPN, CDR2 SVGIG (reference sequence). In nucleotides, the CDR3 is TGTGCCTGGAGACAGGGGACTGAAGCTTTCTTT. Its translation is CAWRQGTEAFF. The full variable domain, rest sourced from reference TRBV30 and TRBJ1-1, is SQTIHQWPATLVQPVGSPLSLECTVEGTSNPNLYWYRQAAGRGLQLLFYSVGIGQISSEVPQNLSASRPQDRQFILSSKKLLLSDSGFYLCAWRQGTEAFFGQGTRLTVV.

This clonotype has a handful of counts. J is TRBJ2-1 and V is TRBV7-9, with a possible D match to TRBD2 (6 bases). The V and J ends lost 5 bases and 3 bases respectively, with 14 bases between them. This CDR3 comprises 15 residues. CDR1 is SEHNR and CDR2 is FQNEAQ in the germline V gene (reference sequence). The CDR3 here is CASSGRDSNYNEQFF. The CDR3 nucleotides read TGTGCCAGCAGCGGACGGGACTCCAACTACAATGAGCAGTTCTTC.

At least ten counts were recorded for this clonotype. V gene TRBV19 combines with J gene TRBJ1-5; 12 bases map to TRBD1. After removal of 4 bases from V and 7 bases from J, the junction contained 8 bases not matched to a gene. The CDR3 has 16 amino acids. Germline assignment: CDR1 LNHDA and CDR2 SQIVND (reference sequence). In DNA, the CDR3 is TGTGCCAGTAGTACCCAGGGACAGGGGGCTTACCAGCCCCAGCATTTT. It is translated as CASSTQGQGAYQPQHF.